This T cell receptor beta chain emerged from a study of shared clonotypes between healthy human individuals. Study-level information: Three plates each covered CD4 naive and memory; CD8 naive two, CD8 memory one.

Germline V gene sequence: CDR1 KGHSH, CDR2 LQKENI. The CDR3 runs to 14 residues. With 2 bases removed from V and 2 bases from J, the gap between germline ends came to 10 bases. The naive CD8 population came from CD45RO-negative cells selected for CCR7, without terminally differentiated effector memory CD45RA+ cells. Repertoires were generated with immunoSEQ multiplex PCR, while TCRdb's copy carries only in-frame clones and drops some. The sample yields fewer than 700,000 clones, 90% to 95% seen once. The origin of this receptor is a woman aged 25 to 45 in good health. Input material: naive CD8+ T cells sorted from blood. The rearrangement links TRBV18 to TRBJ2-7; D is unclear. The CDR3: CASSPADITYEQYF. In nucleotides, the CDR3 is TGTGCCAGCTCACCAGCCGACATCACCTACGAGCAGTACTTC.